The present T cell receptor (beta chain) was sequenced within a study of regulatory T cells in long-lasting Graves disease. Noted time point: persistent/refractory GD, antithyroid drugs over 5 years with positive TRAb. RNA extracted from PBMCs served as the sequencing template. EDTA tubes were used for drawing 8.5 to 9.5 milliliters of peripheral blood. CDR3 regions were amplified by Arm-PCR using iRepertoire HTBI primers to build TCR beta libraries. TCRdb passed the multiplex PCR reads through MiXCR, listing each CDR3 protein once. The sample shows about 470,000 distinct CDR3 sequences, roughly 20% of them seen only once. From germline, CDR1 is DFQATT and CDR2 SNEGSKA (reference sequence). The ends were cut back, 5 bases at V and 6 bases at J, with 22 bases in the middle. The CDR3 is made up of 15 amino acids. Notes on the study in general: Lower TCR diversity was seen in persistent Graves' patients than in newly diagnosed ones. TRBV28 was favored in persistent disease, as were TRBJ1-2 and TRBJ2-5. The study found persistent patients shared more public clonotypes (approximately 2,700) than new patients (about 990).

This clonotype was counted a few times. Its target is unknown. This receptor was identified in a female donor with Graves disease. The sample here was peripheral blood mononuclear cells (PBMCs), taken when the disease was refractory, from a patient treated with antithyroid drugs. This chain uses TRBV20-1 with TRBJ1-1; a possible D gene is TRBD1 (6 bases). Here the CDR3 reads CSASSHTGRRAEAFF. The DNA for the CDR3 is TGCAGTGCTTCTTCCCATACAGGGAGAAGGGCTGAAGCTTTCTTT.